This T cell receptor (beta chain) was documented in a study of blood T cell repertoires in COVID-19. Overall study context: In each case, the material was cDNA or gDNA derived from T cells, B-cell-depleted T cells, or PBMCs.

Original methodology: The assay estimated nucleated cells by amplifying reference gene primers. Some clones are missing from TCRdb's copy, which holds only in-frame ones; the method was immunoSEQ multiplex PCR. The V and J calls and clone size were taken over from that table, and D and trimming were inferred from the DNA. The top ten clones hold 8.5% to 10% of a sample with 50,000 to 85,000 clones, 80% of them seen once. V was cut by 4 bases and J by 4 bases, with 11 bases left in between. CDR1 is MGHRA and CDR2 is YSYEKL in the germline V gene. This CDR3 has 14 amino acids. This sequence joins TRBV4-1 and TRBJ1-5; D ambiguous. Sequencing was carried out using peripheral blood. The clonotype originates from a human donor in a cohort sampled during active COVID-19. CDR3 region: CASSPVALNQPQHF. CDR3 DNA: TGCGCCAGCAGCCCGGTTGCCCTTAATCAGCCCCAGCATTTT.